This is a list of T cell receptor beta chains from one sample in a study of cytomegalovirus exposure and HLA in healthy donors. Only in-frame clones appear in the TCRdb table, and some are missing; sequencing was by immunoSEQ multiplex PCR. The sample has about 200,000 clones; more than 60% are singletons. The sample was PBMCs. The source is a man between 45 and 60 years old in good health and CMV-seronegative. Both conserved end residues are part of each CDR3. Each record gives: clone size, V gene, J gene, D gene, CDR3 protein, CDR3 DNA. The D gene is left open where the match is weak. Clone size is shown for a subset of rows, as once, few, many or a class of expanded clone.

.	TRBV19	TRBJ2-5	TRBD1	CASSDKGQGVQVQETQYF	TGTGCCAGTAGTGACAAAGGGCAGGGGGTTCAGGTTCAAGAGACCCAGTACTTC
.	TRBV7-9	TRBJ1-2	TRBD1	CASSFTGGDGYTF	TGTGCCAGCAGCTTTACAGGGGGCGATGGCTACACCTTC
.	TRBV4-1	TRBJ2-5	TRBD2	CASSQEREPGLAGGPGEETQYF	TGCGCCAGCAGCCAAGAAAGAGAGCCGGGACTAGCGGGAGGCCCGGGAGAAGAGACCCAGTACTTC
.	TRBV7-3	TRBJ2-2	.	CASSFRVGELFF	TGTGCCAGCAGCTTTCGTGTCGGGGAGCTGTTTTTT
few	TRBV27	TRBJ2-7	.	CASSYRDTSYEQYF	TGTGCCAGCAGTTACCGGGACACATCCTACGAGCAGTACTTC
.	TRBV9	TRBJ2-3	TRBD2	CASTRTSVTDTQYF	TGTGCCAGCACCCGGACTAGCGTAACAGATACGCAGTATTTT
.	TRBV28	TRBJ1-2	.	CASKYRVGYTF	TGTGCCAGCAAATACAGGGTTGGCTACACCTTC
.	TRBV6-4	TRBJ2-1	TRBD1	CASSATTDREAYNEQFF	TGTGCCAGCAGTGCTACAACGGACAGGGAAGCCTACAATGAGCAGTTCTTC
.	TRBV29-1	TRBJ2-2	.	CSVEGRARTGELFF	TGCAGCGTTGAAGGGCGGGCGCGAACCGGGGAGCTGTTTTTT
.	TRBV28	TRBJ2-5	.	CASVGRPGAQYF	TGTGCCAGTGTCGGACGGCCGGGGGCCCAGTACTTC
.	TRBV18	TRBJ2-7	TRBD1	CASSPLGTGVVEQYF	TGTGCCAGCTCACCCCTCGGCACAGGGGTGGTCGAGCAGTACTTC
.	TRBV21-1	TRBJ2-7	.	CASSKIKEDSPYEQYF	TGTGCCAGCAGCAAAATTAAAGAAGACAGCCCCTACGAGCAGTACTTC
.	TRBV4-1	TRBJ2-7	TRBD2	CASSQGTSGRSYEQYF	TGCGCCAGCAGCCAGGGGACTAGCGGGAGATCCTACGAGCAGTACTTC
.	TRBV9	TRBJ2-3	TRBD1	CASSVTGTGTTDTQYF	TGTGCCAGCAGCGTCACCGGGACAGGAACCACAGATACGCAGTATTTT
.	TRBV6-5	TRBJ1-4	.	CASSYSTREKLFF	TGTGCCAGCAGTTACTCGACGAGGGAAAAACTGTTTTTT
few	TRBV2	TRBJ2-7	TRBD1	CASRDRGSSYEQYF	TGTGCCAGCAGGGACAGGGGATCGTCCTACGAGCAGTACTTC
.	TRBV20-1	TRBJ2-5	.	CSVGPWETQYF	TGCAGTGTGGGCCCCTGGGAGACCCAGTACTTC
.	TRBV7-2	TRBJ2-5	TRBD1	CASSLNRGQETQYF	TGTGCCAGCAGCCTTAACAGGGGCCAAGAGACCCAGTACTTC
.	TRBV7-8	TRBJ2-1	TRBD1	CASSGQTGVNEQFF	TGTGCCAGCAGCGGCCAGACAGGGGTCAATGAGCAGTTCTTC
few	TRBV6-5	TRBJ2-7	TRBD1	CASSTGQGTYEQYF	TGTGCCAGCAGCACGGGACAGGGGACCTACGAGCAGTACTTC
once	TRBV28	TRBJ1-5	.	CASLRQGNQPQHF	TGTGCCAGCTTAAGGCAGGGGAATCAGCCCCAGCATTTT
.	TRBV29-1	TRBJ1-1	.	CSVNQFRGTVEAFF	TGCAGCGTCAACCAATTTAGGGGGACGGTTGAAGCTTTCTTT
.	TRBV19	TRBJ1-5	.	CASSKESANQPQHF	TGTGCCAGTAGTAAGGAGTCAGCAAATCAGCCCCAGCATTTT
.	TRBV27	TRBJ2-3	TRBD2	CASRGTSGSIDTQYF	TGTGCCAGCAGGGGGACTAGCGGGAGTATAGATACGCAGTATTTT
.	TRBV29-1	TRBJ2-5	TRBD1	CSVEDRDQETQYF	TGCAGCGTCGAGGACAGGGACCAAGAGACCCAGTACTTC
.	TRBV28	TRBJ1-3	TRBD1	CASSPPLGQGVSGNTIYF	TGTGCCAGCAGCCCACCCCTTGGACAGGGTGTTTCTGGAAACACCATATATTTT
.	TRBV5-1	TRBJ2-1	TRBD1	CASSPDRVRNEQFF	TGCGCCAGCAGCCCGGACAGGGTACGCAATGAGCAGTTCTTC
few	TRBV6-1	TRBJ1-4	TRBD1	CASITGAATNEKLFF	TGTGCCAGCATTACAGGGGCGGCAACTAATGAAAAACTGTTTTTT
.	TRBV27	TRBJ2-7	TRBD2	CASSSGLVDPYEQYF	TGTGCCAGCAGCTCCGGACTAGTCGACCCCTACGAGCAGTACTTC
.	TRBV2	TRBJ2-1	.	CASSEDIVDEQFF	TGTGCCAGCAGTGAAGATATAGTTGATGAGCAGTTCTTC
.	TRBV5-1	TRBJ1-1	TRBD1	CASSEGQTHTEAFF	TGCGCCAGCAGCGAGGGACAGACTCACACTGAAGCTTTCTTT
.	TRBV5-5	TRBJ1-1	.	CASSLDTDTEAFF	TGTGCCAGCAGCTTAGACACCGACACTGAAGCTTTCTTT
.	TRBV7-9	TRBJ2-1	.	CASSLPGGHNEQFF	TGTGCCAGCAGCCTCCCCGGCGGCCACAATGAGCAGTTCTTC
.	TRBV5-4	TRBJ2-1	TRBD2	CASSPSGTSGRPTNEQFF	TGTGCCAGCAGCCCCTCTGGGACTAGCGGGAGGCCCACCAATGAGCAGTTCTTC
once	TRBV9	TRBJ2-1	TRBD1	CASSPRDRTGEGNEQFF	TGTGCCAGCAGCCCGAGGGATCGGACAGGGGAGGGGAATGAGCAGTTCTTC
.	TRBV10-2	TRBJ2-4	.	CASSESRPGSAKNIQYF	TGCGCCAGCAGTGAGTCGAGGCCCGGAAGTGCCAAAAACATTCAGTACTTC
.	TRBV5-8	TRBJ2-7	.	CASSRKGPGSDEQYF	TGTGCCAGCAGCCGTAAGGGGCCCGGGTCAGACGAGCAGTACTTC
.	TRBV28	TRBJ1-5	TRBD1	CAAQGGYNQPQHF	TGTGCAGCCCAGGGGGGTTATAATCAGCCCCAGCATTTT
.	TRBV30	TRBJ1-4	.	CAWGPRSNEKLFF	TGTGCCTGGGGCCCCCGCAGTAATGAAAAACTGTTTTTT
once	TRBV6-1	TRBJ1-2	.	CASRPHLTVSYGYTF	TGTGCCAGCAGGCCCCACCTGACAGTAAGCTATGGCTACACCTTC
.	TRBV30	TRBJ1-1	TRBD1	CAWRTGERTAEAFF	TGTGCCTGGAGGACAGGGGAACGAACGGCTGAAGCTTTCTTT
.	TRBV18	TRBJ2-1	TRBD2	CASSPTSGSSGEQFF	TGTGCCAGCTCACCCACTAGCGGGAGTAGCGGTGAGCAGTTCTTC
.	TRBV9	TRBJ2-2	.	CASSVRSTNTGELFF	TGTGCCAGCAGCGTAAGGAGTACGAACACCGGGGAGCTGTTTTTT
.	TRBV7-9	TRBJ2-3	TRBD1	CASSFHPGGTDTQYF	TGTGCCAGCAGCTTTCATCCAGGGGGTACAGATACGCAGTATTTT
few	TRBV5-1	TRBJ1-1	TRBD1	CASSTDRGAMNTEAFF	TGCGCCAGCAGCACGGACAGGGGGGCTATGAACACTGAAGCTTTCTTT
.	TRBV9	TRBJ2-2	.	CASSTTWPTGELFF	TGTGCCAGTAGCACTACCTGGCCCACCGGGGAGCTGTTTTTT
.	TRBV9	TRBJ2-2	.	CASSVATGELFF	TGTGCCAGCAGCGTAGCTACCGGGGAGCTGTTTTTT
.	TRBV5-6	TRBJ2-6	.	CASSLQGYSGANVLTF	TGTGCCAGCAGCCTACAGGGTTACTCTGGGGCCAACGTCCTGACTTTC
few	TRBV30	TRBJ2-1	.	CAWSPGGPVEQFF	TGTGCCTGGAGTCCAGGAGGGCCGGTTGAGCAGTTCTTC
once	TRBV27	TRBJ1-2	TRBD1	CASSPQQGPGYTF	TGTGCCAGCAGTCCTCAACAGGGGCCTGGCTACACCTTC
.	TRBV28	TRBJ2-5	.	CASSLLGQAGQETQYF	TGTGCCAGCAGTTTATTAGGTCAGGCGGGCCAAGAGACCCAGTACTTC
.	TRBV7-9	TRBJ2-2	.	CASTTAGELFF	TGTGCCAGCACCACGGCCGGGGAGCTGTTTTTT
.	TRBV28	TRBJ2-7	TRBD1	CASAQGVSYEQYF	TGTGCCAGTGCCCAGGGGGTATCTTACGAGCAGTACTTC
.	TRBV28	TRBJ1-5	.	CASSSRSGYQPQHF	TGTGCCAGCAGTTCAAGGAGCGGATATCAGCCCCAGCATTTT
.	TRBV5-1	TRBJ1-3	.	CASSLEPSWGNTIYF	TGCGCCAGCAGCTTGGAGCCTTCGTGGGGAAACACCATATATTTT